A single sample gave rise to the 32 T cell receptor beta chains below, sequenced in a study of CXCR3-negative and CXCR3-positive naive CD8 T cells. Their target antigens are unknown. Researchers prepared the TRB cDNA libraries using 5' RACE with UMI labels. TCRdb reworked the 5' RACE reads into one entry per CDR3 protein, no DNA. The sample features about 89,000 distinct CDR3 sequences, with around 0.58% in its top ten. Notes on the study in general: The study found more hydrophobic TRB CDR3s in CXCR3-positive naive cells than in CXCR3-negative naive cells.

The sample comprised naive CXCR3+ CD8+ T cells from blood. The subset denotes: CD45RO-CCR7+CD27+CD95- naive CD8+ T cells expressing CXCR3 (TNR3+). The receptors derive from a human donor in good health. Some clones in this sample may be carry-over from other donors' samples.

This chain joins TRBV28 and TRBJ2-7; TCRdb's D call, TRBD2, is unchecked because there is no DNA. The V gene's germline CDR1 is MDHEN and CDR2 SYDVKM. The CDR3 loop spans 14 amino acids. This chain's CDR3 is CASISPGTSSEQYF.

This rearrangement joins TRBV25-1 to TRBJ1-2; the TCRdb call, TRBD1, lacks DNA for checking. Looked up from germline, CDR1 is MGHDK and CDR2 is SYGVNS. The CDR3 is made up of 14 amino acids. The CDR3: CASSEGEGANGYTF.

V usage is TRBV5-1 and J usage is TRBJ2-7. The germline CDR1 and CDR2 sequences are SGHRS and YFSETQ. This CDR3 is 12 amino acids long. CDR3: CASSLEAYEQYF.

This rearrangement joins TRBV6-2 or TRBV6-3 to TRBJ2-7; TCRdb's D gene call, TRBD2, goes unchecked for lack of DNA. CDR1 is MNHEY and CDR2 is SVGEGT in the germline V gene. The CDR3 has 14 residues. CDR3 loop: CASSETSGGYEQYF.

V usage is TRBV11-3 and J usage is TRBJ1-1; TCRdb reports TRBD1, a call that lacks DNA to check it against. This CDR3 is 13 amino acids long. Germline V CDR1 and CDR2: SGHNT, YENEEA. CDR3 in amino acids: CASRTRDATEAFF. The variable domain in full, completed from reference TRBV11-3 and TRBJ1-1, reads EAGVVQSPRYKIIEKKQPVAFWCNPISGHNTLYWYLQNLGQGPELLIRYENEEAVDDSQLPKDRFSAERLKGVDSTLKIQPAELGDSAVYLCASRTRDATEAFFGQGTRLTVV.

The rearrangement uses TRBV24-1 and TRBJ1-3; as DNA is missing, the TRBD1 call by TCRdb cannot be tested. The CDR3 loop spans 16 amino acids. Germline loops: CDR1 KGHDR, CDR2 SFDVKD. Here the CDR3 reads CATSDPRDSSGNTIYF.

The V and J genes are TRBV28 and TRBJ1-6; as DNA is missing, the TRBD1 call by TCRdb cannot be tested. This CDR3 has 15 residues. Per germline, CDR1 MDHEN and CDR2 SYDVKM. Here the CDR3 reads CASSLRAVPNSPLHF.

The gene calls are TRBV4-3 and TRBJ2-1; absent DNA, TCRdb's TRBD2 call cannot be checked. CDR1 LGHNA and CDR2 YSLEER come from the germline V gene. The CDR3 runs 17 residues. The CDR3 reads CASSQDRTSGIYNEQFF.

This sequence joins TRBV2 and TRBJ2-1; TCRdb reports TRBD1, a call that lacks DNA to check it against. The CDR3 extends over 15 amino acids. Germline V gene lookup returns CDR1 SNHLY and CDR2 FYNNEI. The CDR3: CASSEADAHYNEQFF.

V gene TRBV15 combines with J gene TRBJ2-7; without DNA, the TCRdb call of TRBD1 cannot be checked. The CDR3 spans 15 residues. Germline V gives CDR1 LNHNV, CDR2 YYDKDF (reference sequence). CDR3 in amino acids: CATSSRDRGHYEQYF.

This chain uses TRBV28 with TRBJ2-5; TCRdb gives TRBD1 as the D gene, but with no DNA this cannot be confirmed. In germline, CDR1 is MDHEN, CDR2 SYDVKM. The CDR3 sequence is 13 residues long. The CDR3 reads CASSLRQTETQYF.

The V call is TRBV28, the J call TRBJ2-3; TCRdb returns TRBD2, unconfirmable since there is no DNA. CDR1 and CDR2 (germline): MDHEN, SYDVKM. The CDR3 totals 14 residues. CDR3 amino acids: CASSKRIAGDTQYF.

This chain's CDR3 is CASSYSKRDWDEQYF. The V gene is TRBV6-5, the J gene TRBJ2-7; TCRdb picks TRBD1, but there is no DNA to check that call. This CDR3 is built from 15 residues. The germline CDR1 and CDR2 sequences are MNHEY and SVGAGI.

V and J are TRBV6-2 or TRBV6-3 and TRBJ1-5; without DNA, the TCRdb call of TRBD1 cannot be checked. In germline, CDR1 is MNHEY, CDR2 SVGEGT. This CDR3 spans 16 amino acids. CDR3 in amino acids: CASSLGDGKGNQPQHF.

The chain is built from TRBV2 and TRBJ2-1; TCRdb returns TRBD2, unconfirmable since there is no DNA. The CDR3 consists of 17 residues. Germline CDR1 reads SNHLY; CDR2 reads FYNNEI. CDR3 loop: CASIGNSVPSSYNEQFF.

J is TRBJ2-5 and V is TRBV15; the D gene TCRdb calls, TRBD2, cannot be checked with no DNA. CDR3 length: 15 amino acids. CDR1 and CDR2 from the germline V gene are LNHNV and YYDKDF (reference sequence). This CDR3 is CATSTLAGGEETQYF.

The chain combines TRBV9 with TRBJ2-1; TCRdb lists TRBD2, though no DNA is available to test this call. The CDR3 length is 16 residues. Germline CDR1 is SGDLS and CDR2 is YYNGEE. CDR3 in amino acids: CASSESSGLGYNEQFF. Supplemented by reference TRBV9 and TRBJ2-1, the full variable domain reads DSGVTQTPKHLITATGQRVTLRCSPRSGDLSVYWYQQSLDQGLQFLIQYYNGEERAKGNILERFSAQQFPDLHSELNLSSLELGDSALYFCASSESSGLGYNEQFFGPGTRLTVL.

This chain connects TRBV4-2 to TRBJ1-2; TCRdb calls TRBD1, which cannot be checked without DNA. The CDR3 spans 14 residues. Germline CDR1 LGHNA, CDR2 YNFKEQ. The CDR3 spells CASSQGETVYGYTF.

This chain links TRBV9 with TRBJ2-2; TCRdb gives TRBD2 as the D gene, but with no DNA this cannot be confirmed. Germline-derived CDR1 and CDR2 are SGDLS and YYNGEE. The CDR3 spans 19 residues. The CDR3 here is CASSPSGVSGRPGTGELFF. Combining the CDR3 with reference TRBV9 and TRBJ2-2 gives the whole variable domain DSGVTQTPKHLITATGQRVTLRCSPRSGDLSVYWYQQSLDQGLQFLIQYYNGEERAKGNILERFSAQQFPDLHSELNLSSLELGDSALYFCASSPSGVSGRPGTGELFFGEGSRLTVL.

The gene calls are TRBV6-6 and TRBJ1-1; TCRdb outputs TRBD1, but without DNA this stays unchecked. Per germline, CDR1 MNHNY and CDR2 SVGAGI (reference sequence). CDR3 length: 17 amino acids. This CDR3 reads CASTATGIIAINTEAFF.

The CDR3 reads CASSLGEQTGRTDTQYF. The rearrangement links TRBV7-9 to TRBJ2-3; TCRdb proposes TRBD1, but this gene call is untestable without DNA. Germline values: CDR1 SEHNR, CDR2 FQNEAQ (reference sequence). This CDR3 has 17 amino acids.

The chain has TRBV20-1 and TRBJ1-5; there is no DNA to check the TCRdb D call of TRBD1. Germline lookup yields CDR1 DFQATT and CDR2 SNEGSKA (reference sequence). This CDR3 contains 11 residues. This CDR3 is CSSGYGQPQHF.

This chain links TRBV10-3 with TRBJ2-2. CDR3 size: 16 residues. The germline CDR1 and CDR2 sequences are ENHRY and SYGVKD. CDR3: CAISESGRTNTGELFF.

The V gene is TRBV7-6, the J gene TRBJ2-5; TCRdb's D call of TRBD1 is untestable without DNA. The CDR3 is made up of 15 amino acids. CDR1 and CDR2 (germline): SGHVS, FNYEAQ. Here the CDR3 reads CASSDPRQGAKTQYF.

This chain uses TRBV6-2 or TRBV6-3 with TRBJ2-2; absent DNA, TCRdb's TRBD1 call cannot be checked. Per germline, CDR1 MNHEY and CDR2 SVGEGT. This CDR3 comprises 14 residues. CDR3 sequence: CASSVGQNTGELFF.

The chain employs TRBV29-1 and TRBJ2-7; lacking DNA, the TRBD2 call made by TCRdb goes unchecked. The CDR3 contains 13 residues. Germline lookup yields CDR1 SQVTM and CDR2 ANQGSEA. The CDR3 sequence: CSVELAGSYEQYF.

This chain connects TRBV9 to TRBJ2-3; the D gene TCRdb calls, TRBD1, cannot be checked with no DNA. Looked up from germline, CDR1 is SGDLS and CDR2 is YYNGEE. There are 14 residues in the CDR3. The CDR3 here is CASSGGGGTDTQYF.

This chain joins TRBV7-3 and TRBJ2-3; TCRdb's D call, TRBD1, is unchecked because there is no DNA. This CDR3 spans 18 amino acids. CDR1 is SGHTA, CDR2 FQGTGA, per germline. The CDR3 region is CASSSKGLTGGSTDTQYF.

The chain uses TRBV28 and TRBJ1-1. The CDR3 consists of 12 residues. CDR1 is MDHEN, CDR2 SYDVKM, per germline. The CDR3 region is CASSFKNTEAFF.

The V and J genes are TRBV29-1 and TRBJ2-3. CDR1 and CDR2 from the germline V gene are SQVTM and ANQGSEA. The CDR3 contains 16 residues. The CDR3 is CSVENYMGDFTDTQYF.

The CDR3 spells CASSPSVDTQYF. The chain carries TRBV6-2 or TRBV6-3 and TRBJ2-3. Germline V CDR1 and CDR2: MNHEY, SVGEGT. The CDR3 spans 12 residues.

V is TRBV7-6 and J is TRBJ2-1. This CDR3 region has 16 residues. Germline lookup yields CDR1 SGHVS and CDR2 FNYEAQ. The CDR3 protein is CASSPKDSPSYNEQFF. Full variable domain (outside the CDR3, taken from reference TRBV7-6 and TRBJ2-1): GAGVSQSPRYKVTKRGQDVALRCDPISGHVSLYWYRQALGQGPEFLTYFNYEAQQDKSGLPNDRFSAERPEGSISTLTIQRTEQRDSAMYRCASSPKDSPSYNEQFFGPGTRLTVL.